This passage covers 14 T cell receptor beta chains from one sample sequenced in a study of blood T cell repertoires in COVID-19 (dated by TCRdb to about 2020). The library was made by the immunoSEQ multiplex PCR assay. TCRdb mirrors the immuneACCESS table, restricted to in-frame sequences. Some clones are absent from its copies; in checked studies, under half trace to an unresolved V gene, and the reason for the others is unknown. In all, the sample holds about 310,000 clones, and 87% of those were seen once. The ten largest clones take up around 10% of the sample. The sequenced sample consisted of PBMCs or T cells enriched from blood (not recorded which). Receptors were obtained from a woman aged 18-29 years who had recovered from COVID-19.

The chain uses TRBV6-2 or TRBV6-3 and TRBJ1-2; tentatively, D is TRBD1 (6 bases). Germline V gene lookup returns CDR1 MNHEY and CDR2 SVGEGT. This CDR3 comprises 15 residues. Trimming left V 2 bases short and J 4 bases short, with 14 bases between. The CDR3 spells CASSYPPGQPYGYTF. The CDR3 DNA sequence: TGTGCCAGCAGTTACCCCCCCGGACAGCCCTATGGCTACACCTTC.

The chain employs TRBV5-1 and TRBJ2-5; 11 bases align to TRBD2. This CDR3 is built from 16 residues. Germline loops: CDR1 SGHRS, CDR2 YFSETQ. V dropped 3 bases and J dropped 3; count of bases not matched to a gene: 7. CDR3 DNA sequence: TGCGCCAGCAGCTCTATACATAGCGGGGGGGAAGAGACCCAGTACTTC. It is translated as CASSSIHSGGEETQYF. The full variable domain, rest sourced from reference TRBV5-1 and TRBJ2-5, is KAGVTQTPRYLIKTRGQQVTLSCSPISGHRSVSWYQQTPGQGLQFLFEYFSETQRNKGNFPGRFSGRQFSNSRSEMNVSTLELGDSALYLCASSSIHSGGEETQYFGPGTRLLVL.

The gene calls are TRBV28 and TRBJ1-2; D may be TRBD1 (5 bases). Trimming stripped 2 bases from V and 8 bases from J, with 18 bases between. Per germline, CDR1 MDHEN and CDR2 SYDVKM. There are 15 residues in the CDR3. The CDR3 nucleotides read TGTGCCAGCAGTTTACCCCCCCGGCAGGGTAGAGGCTACACCTTC. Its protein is CASSLPPRQGRGYTF.

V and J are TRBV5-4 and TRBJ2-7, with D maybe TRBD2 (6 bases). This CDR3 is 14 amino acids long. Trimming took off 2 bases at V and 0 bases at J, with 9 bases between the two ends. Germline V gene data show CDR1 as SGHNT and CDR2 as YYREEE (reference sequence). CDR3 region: CASSLGGSSYEQYF. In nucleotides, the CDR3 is TGTGCCAGCAGCTTAGGAGGGAGCTCCTACGAGCAGTACTTC.

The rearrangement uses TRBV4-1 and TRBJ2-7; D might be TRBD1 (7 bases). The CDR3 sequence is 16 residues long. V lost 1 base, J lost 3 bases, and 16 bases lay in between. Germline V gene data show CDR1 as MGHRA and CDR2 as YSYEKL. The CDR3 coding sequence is TGCGCCAGCAGCCAAGTTGAAGCAGGGGGGTACTACGAGCAGTACTTC. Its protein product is CASSQVEAGGYYEQYF.

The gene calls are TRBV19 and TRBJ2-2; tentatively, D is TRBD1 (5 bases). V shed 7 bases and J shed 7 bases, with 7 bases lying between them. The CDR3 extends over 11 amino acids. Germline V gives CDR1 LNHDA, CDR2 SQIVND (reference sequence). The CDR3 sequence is CASTGYGELFF. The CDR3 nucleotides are TGTGCCAGTACAGGGTACGGGGAGCTGTTTTTT. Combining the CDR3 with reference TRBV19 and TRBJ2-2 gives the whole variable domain DGGITQSPKYLFRKEGQNVTLSCEQNLNHDAMYWYRQDPGQGLRLIYYSQIVNDFQKGDIAEGYSVSREKKESFPLTVTSAQKNPTAFYLCASTGYGELFFGEGSRLTVL.

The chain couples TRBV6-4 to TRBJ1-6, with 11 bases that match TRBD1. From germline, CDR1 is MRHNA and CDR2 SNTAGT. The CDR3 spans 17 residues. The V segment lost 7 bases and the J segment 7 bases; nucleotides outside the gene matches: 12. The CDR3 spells CASIRDRGKSLNSPLHF. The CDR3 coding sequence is TGTGCCAGCATCCGGGACAGGGGGAAATCTTTGAATTCACCCCTCCACTTT.

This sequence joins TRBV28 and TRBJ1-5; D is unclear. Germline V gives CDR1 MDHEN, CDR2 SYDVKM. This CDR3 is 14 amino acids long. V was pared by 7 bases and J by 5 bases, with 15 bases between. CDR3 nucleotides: TGTGCCAGCACCCTCGGTGCGGGTTATCAGCCCCAGCATTTT. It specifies CASTLGAGYQPQHF.

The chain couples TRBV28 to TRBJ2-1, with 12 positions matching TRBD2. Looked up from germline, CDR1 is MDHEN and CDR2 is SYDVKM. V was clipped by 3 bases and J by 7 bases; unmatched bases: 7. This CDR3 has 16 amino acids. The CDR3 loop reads CASSLASGGARNEQFF. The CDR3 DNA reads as TGTGCCAGCAGTTTGGCTAGCGGGGGGGCTAGGAATGAGCAGTTCTTC.

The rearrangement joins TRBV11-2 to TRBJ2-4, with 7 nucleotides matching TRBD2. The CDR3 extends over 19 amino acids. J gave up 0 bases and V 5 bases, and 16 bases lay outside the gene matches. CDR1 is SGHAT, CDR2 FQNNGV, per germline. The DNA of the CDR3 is TGTGCCAGCAGCCCAACATTGGGGAGGGGACTTATAGCCAAAAACATTCAGTACTTC. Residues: CASSPTLGRGLIAKNIQYF.

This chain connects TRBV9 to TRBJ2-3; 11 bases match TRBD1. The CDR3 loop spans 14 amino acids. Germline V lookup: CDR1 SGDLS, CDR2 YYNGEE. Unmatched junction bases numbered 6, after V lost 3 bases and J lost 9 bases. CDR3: CASSAGQGAKTQYF. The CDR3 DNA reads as TGTGCCAGCAGCGCCGGACAGGGGGCGAAGACGCAGTATTTT.

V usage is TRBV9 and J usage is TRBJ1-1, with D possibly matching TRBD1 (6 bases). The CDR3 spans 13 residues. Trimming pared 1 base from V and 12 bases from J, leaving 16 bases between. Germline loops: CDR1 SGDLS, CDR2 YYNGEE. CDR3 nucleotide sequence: TGTGCCAGCAGCGTACAGTGGACAGTCGAACCTTTCTTT. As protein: CASSVQWTVEPFF.

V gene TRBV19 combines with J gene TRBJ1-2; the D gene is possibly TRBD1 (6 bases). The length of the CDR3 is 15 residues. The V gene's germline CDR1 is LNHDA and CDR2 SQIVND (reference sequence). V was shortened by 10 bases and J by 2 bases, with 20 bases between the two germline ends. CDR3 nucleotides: TGTGCCACCTATTCGAGGGGGTTGGAAAACTATGGCTACACCTTC. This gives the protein CATYSRGLENYGYTF.

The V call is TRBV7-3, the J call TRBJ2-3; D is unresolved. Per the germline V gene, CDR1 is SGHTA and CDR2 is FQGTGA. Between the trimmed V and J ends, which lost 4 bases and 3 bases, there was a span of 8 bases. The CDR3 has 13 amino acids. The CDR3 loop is CASSSPGTDTQYF. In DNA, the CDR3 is TGTGCCAGCAGCTCTCCCGGGACAGATACGCAGTATTTT.